Reported below is one T cell receptor (beta chain). Its target antigen remains unknown. No base quality information exists; no much larger clone differs at one position. Peripheral blood CD8+ and CD4+ T cells from healthy donors, Susac syndrome patients and multiple sclerosis patients were profiled by high-throughput TCR beta sequencing. The Susac syndrome patients fulfilled recently defined diagnostic criteria for either definite or probable disease. Bulk CD8+ and CD4+ T cells were purified magnetically by negative isolation, whereas CD8+ TEMRA cells were enriched by FACS. Blood was drawn into EDTA tubes, processed within 24 hours, and PBMCs were isolated by density gradient centrifugation. PBMCs destined for TCR sequencing were cryopreserved in liquid nitrogen and later thawed in a 37 °C water bath. Purity of sorted or isolated CD4+, CD8+ and CD8+ TEMRA cells was at least 90%. The data stem from a study of CD8 T cells in Susac syndrome (dated 2019 in TCRdb). Regarding the complete study: Among the sequenced Susac syndrome patients, about 6 had clinically active disease and under 10 were in clinical remission. Susac syndrome patients were therapy-naive, on corticosteroids (some also receiving IVIg), or on IVIg alone at blood withdrawal. Repertoire sequencing was used to test whether CD8+ T cell activation and differentiation in Susac syndrome was antigen driven. What the study reported, not specific to this receptor: The number of individuals in the TCR sequencing and HLA analysis was recognized as being relatively small. The CD4+ T cell repertoire of patients with Susac syndrome showed no detectable clonal expansion.

The CDR3 holds 13 amino acids from the cysteine to the phenylalanine. Only the CDR3 portion is preserved as DNA: 39 bases, with reading frame beginning at the first base. According to the germline V gene, CDR1 reads SQVTM and CDR2 reads ANQGSEA. Cut back by 7 bases and 5 bases, the V and J ends lie 17 bases apart. RNA was extracted with the RNeasy kit and roughly 0.5 to 1 ug was reverse transcribed using random hexamers. The immunoSEQ multiplex PCR assay, which covers 54 Vbeta and 13 Jbeta segments, was used to amplify TCR beta CDR3 regions. PCR amplification bias was corrected using a synthetic template baseline for primer optimization and computational correction. The paper's processing steps were these. Reads were annotated to V, D and J genes per IMGT and analyzed with immunoSEQ Analyzer, keeping only productive sequences. Clonality was computed as one minus Shannon entropy normalized by log2 of the number of productive unique sequences. For each patient and control, public and private clones were evaluated within the 100 most prevalent clones. Susac-specific clones were defined as absent from healthy and MS cohorts, roughly 1,100 published viral clones and other ImmuneACCESS disease sequences. TCRdb reanalyzed the raw reads on its own, using fastp at Q25 for trimming and MiXCR for clone calling, and kept in-frame beta chains. Each entry is one CDR3 protein sequence, shown with its most common DNA and genes. TCRdb assigned the V and J calls; the authors' analysis was not used. In all, the sample holds under 90,000 distinct CDR3 sequences, and 90% to 95% of those were seen once. The top ten constitute around 0.52% of the sample.

The V and J segments used are TRBV29-1 and TRBJ2-5, with a tentative D gene TRBD1 over 6 matching bases. The sample was CD4+ T cells from PBMCs. The sequence derives from a human donor with Susac syndrome. The encoded CDR3 is CSAYRARAETQYF. The sequence in DNA is TGCAGCGCCTACAGGGCCCGGGCGGAGACCCAGTACTTC.